This T cell receptor beta chain is from a study of cytotoxic CD8 clonotypes in ibrutinib-treated CLL (dated by TCRdb to 2020 to 2022). Study-wide context: The cohort included approximately 15 treatment-naive and about a dozen relapsed/refractory patients; 17 to 18 were IGHV unmutated. Responses were partial in some 24 patients and complete in 2; after median approximately 5.5 years follow-up, about 15 stayed in remission and 12 progressed. Samples at response were collected after a median of about 13 months of treatment, with a range of about 6 to 40 months. On average, each sample had approximately 280,000 productive templates and more than 75,000 productive rearrangements. Of the roughly 86 participants in the trial, about two dozen had longitudinal samples available. Cryopreserved peripheral blood mononuclear cells were obtained before treatment, at response, and at either sustained remission or disease progression. Patients were still on ibrutinib when every remission and progressive disease sample was collected.

Study-wide conclusions, independent of this receptor: Public clonotypes were found to be uncommon and were observed to contract or remain stable during treatment; the increase in clonality was shown to reflect expansion of private clonotypes at ibrutinib response. Sampling times were not matched between sustained-remission and progressing patients, and lymph node repertoires were not studied. Clonality rose at ibrutinib response, remained stable during sustained remission, and dropped back toward baseline at progression. At baseline, clonality was higher than in age-matched healthy donors and showed a strong correlation with circulating CD8+ T-cell counts.

This clone was counted only a few times. What antigen it recognizes has not been identified. No much larger clone exists at a distance of one base, and base qualities are not known. Additional DNA sequences in this sample encode the identical CDR3. What the time point label conveys for this sample: approximately 25 months on ibrutinib. For TCR beta library preparation, about 2 micrograms of genomic DNA were isolated from cryopreserved PBMCs. Longitudinal blood samples from CLL patients on ibrutinib monotherapy underwent high-throughput TCR beta sequencing. The patients took part in an open-label, single-center phase 2 trial of ibrutinib monotherapy. V sheds 6 bases and J sheds 4 bases, leaving 10 bases between their ends. CDR1 and CDR2 are drawn from the germline V gene: MNHEY, SVGAGI. Measured from the cysteine to the phenylalanine, the CDR3 is 13 residues long. The kept DNA is CDR3 alone, 39 bases in frame from the first base.

The goal of deep resolution MiSeq sequencing was a depth between 1 in 1 million and 1 in 200,000 T cells, and coverage averaged 10x per clonotype. TCR beta libraries were generated with the immunoSEQ hsTCRB Kit. The study's own analysis went as follows. Data were analyzed with ImmunoSEQ Data Assistant and ImmunoSEQ Analyzer, with V, D and J genes assigned per IMGT definitions. Clonality, which ranges from 0 to 1, was calculated by subtracting the normalized Shannon entropy of productive rearrangement frequencies from one. Public clonotype analysis was restricted to overrepresented clonotypes comprising at least 0.05% of each patient's repertoire. Around 13 age-matched healthy donor repertoires from immuneACCESS were used as controls for clonality. Sourced from immuneACCESS, this table was stored by TCRdb with only in-frame sequences that have V and J called. A share of the clones is absent; for the studies checked, an unresolved V gene accounts for under half, and the remainder has no known explanation. For V, J and clone size, that table is used; D and trimming come from the DNA. This sample lists around 130,000 clones; around 84% were detected once. The ten top clones hold 3% to 4% of the sample.

The sample here was PBMCs, taken after 24 months of ibrutinib treatment. The rearrangement joined TRBV6-5 to TRBJ1-5; a tentative D call is TRBD1 (5 bases match). The TCR comes from a human donor with chronic lymphocytic leukemia. Here is the DNA: TGTGCCAGCAGCCGGGGCGGAAATCAGCCCCAGCATTTT. Translation gives CASSRGGNQPQHF.